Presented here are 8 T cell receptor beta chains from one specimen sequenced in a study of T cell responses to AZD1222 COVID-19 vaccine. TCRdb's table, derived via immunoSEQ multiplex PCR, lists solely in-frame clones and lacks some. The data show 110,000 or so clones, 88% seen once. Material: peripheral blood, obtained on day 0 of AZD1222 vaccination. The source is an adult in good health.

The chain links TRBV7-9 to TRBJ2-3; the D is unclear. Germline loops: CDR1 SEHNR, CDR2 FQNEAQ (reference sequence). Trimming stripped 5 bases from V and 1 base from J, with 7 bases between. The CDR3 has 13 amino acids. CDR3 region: CASSPEGTDTQYF. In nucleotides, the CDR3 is TGTGCCAGCAGCCCAGAGGGCACAGATACGCAGTATTTT.

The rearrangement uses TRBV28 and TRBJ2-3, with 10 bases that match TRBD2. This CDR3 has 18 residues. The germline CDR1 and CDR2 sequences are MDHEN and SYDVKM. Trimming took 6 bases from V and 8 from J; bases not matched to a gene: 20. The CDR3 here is CASSYAPASGRVVGTQYF. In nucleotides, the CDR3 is TGTGCCAGCAGCTACGCCCCGGCGAGCGGGAGGGTAGTTGGTACGCAGTATTTT.

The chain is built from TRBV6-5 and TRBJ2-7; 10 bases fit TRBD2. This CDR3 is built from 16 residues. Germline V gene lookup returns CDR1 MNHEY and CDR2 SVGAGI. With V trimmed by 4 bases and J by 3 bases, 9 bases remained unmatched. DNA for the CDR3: TGTGCCAGCAGTTCTCTCGGACTAGCGGCCCACTACGAGCAGTACTTC. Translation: CASSSLGLAAHYEQYF.

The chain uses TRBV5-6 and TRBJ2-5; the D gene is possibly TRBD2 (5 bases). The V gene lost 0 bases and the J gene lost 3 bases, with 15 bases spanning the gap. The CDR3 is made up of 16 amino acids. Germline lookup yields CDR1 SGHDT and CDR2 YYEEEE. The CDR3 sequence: CASSLGIGRGEETQYF. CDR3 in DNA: TGTGCCAGCAGCTTGGGTATCGGACGGGGAGAAGAGACCCAGTACTTC.

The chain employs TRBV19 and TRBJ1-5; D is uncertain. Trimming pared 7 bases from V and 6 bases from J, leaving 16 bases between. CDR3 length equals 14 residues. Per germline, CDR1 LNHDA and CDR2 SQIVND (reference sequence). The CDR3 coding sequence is TGTGCCAGTAATGGGTGGGAGGGAAGTCAGCCCCAGCATTTT. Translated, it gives CASNGWEGSQPQHF.

CDR3 sequence: CASSVQAGDSYEQYF. In DNA form, the CDR3 reads TGTGCCAGCAGCGTCCAAGCGGGGGACTCCTACGAGCAGTACTTC. The chain couples TRBV9 to TRBJ2-7; 8 bases are a match to TRBD2. V shed 2 bases, J shed 0 bases, and the junction held 4 bases outside the gene matches. Germline CDR1 is SGDLS and CDR2 is YYNGEE. The CDR3 contains 15 residues.

This CDR3 is CAWSVREYTEAFF. In DNA, the CDR3 is TGTGCCTGGAGTGTAAGGGAGTACACTGAAGCTTTCTTT. This sequence joins TRBV30 and TRBJ1-1; D is undetermined. The CDR3 has 13 residues. V gave up 0 bases and J gave up 3 bases, with 8 bases separating them. Germline V gives CDR1 GTSNPN, CDR2 SVGIG (reference sequence).

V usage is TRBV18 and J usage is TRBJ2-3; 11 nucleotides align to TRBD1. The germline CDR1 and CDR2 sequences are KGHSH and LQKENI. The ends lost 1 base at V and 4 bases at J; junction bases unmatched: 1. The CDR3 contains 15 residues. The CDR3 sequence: CASSPRTGGADTQYF. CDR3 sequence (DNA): TGTGCCAGCTCACCACGGACAGGGGGCGCAGATACGCAGTATTTT.